This T cell receptor (beta chain) was obtained from a study of blood T cell repertoires in COVID-19. Produced via immunoSEQ multiplex PCR; TCRdb's table is partial and in-frame only. Of fewer than 45,000 clones in the sample, over 65% were seen once. This clone was seen a single time. The receptor was derived from a man between 60 and 70 years old with active COVID-19. The sequencing input was peripheral blood.

CDR3 nucleotides: TGCGCCAGCAGCTTGCAGGGGGCGGATAATGAAAAACTGTTTTTT. This gives the protein CASSLQGADNEKLFF. The chain has TRBV5-1 and TRBJ1-4, with TRBD1 matching over 8 bases. The CDR3 covers 15 residues. CDR1 is SGHRS, CDR2 YFSETQ, per germline. V dropped 1 base and J dropped 4; count of bases not matched to a gene: 3.